These 23 T cell receptor beta chains were sequenced from one sample in a study of technical replicates of blood from several donors (dated 2017 in TCRdb). Library method: the immunoSEQ multiplex PCR assay. TCRdb limited this immuneACCESS table to in-frame rearrangements with V and J called. A share of clones is missing; checked studies link under half to unresolved V genes, and the rest is unexplained. The sample contains 50,000 to 80,000 clones, around 88% of them found a single time. The top ten clonotypes cover 5% to 5.5% of the sample. What was sequenced was PBMCs. The receptors shown here come from a human donor in good health. Some clones in this sample may be carry-over from other donors' samples.

The rearrangement uses TRBV9 and TRBJ2-5; a possible D gene is TRBD1 (7 bases). This CDR3 contains 14 residues. Germline V lookup: CDR1 SGDLS, CDR2 YYNGEE. V was trimmed by 2 bases and J by 5 bases, leaving 13 bases between them. This chain's CDR3 is CASSVQQGRETQYF. The CDR3 DNA sequence: TGTGCCAGCAGCGTCCAACAGGGGAGGGAGACCCAGTACTTC.

The J gene is TRBJ2-2, the V gene TRBV9, with 7 bases matching TRBD2. V lost 3 bases to trimming and J lost 8 bases; unmatched junction nucleotides: 16. CDR3 size: 17 residues. Germline loops: CDR1 SGDLS, CDR2 YYNGEE. The CDR3, as DNA: TGTGCCAGCAGCGGATGGGGGGGACTTTCCTCTCCAGGGGAGCTGTTTTTT. It is translated as CASSGWGGLSSPGELFF.

V gene TRBV29-1 combines with J gene TRBJ2-3, with TRBD1 matching 8 bases. The germline V gene has CDR1 SQVTM and CDR2 ANQGSEA. The CDR3 is 12 residues long. V shed 7 bases, J shed 1 base, and the junction held 1 base outside the gene matches. The CDR3 DNA is TGCAGCGCGGACAGGGGCACAGATACGCAGTATTTT. Translating gives CSADRGTDTQYF.

V is TRBV7-3 and J is TRBJ2-1; 8 nucleotides align to TRBD1. Germline lookup yields CDR1 SGHTA and CDR2 FQGTGA. This CDR3 has 12 residues. The CDR3 protein is CANSDRDNEQFF. CDR3 bases: TGTGCTAACTCGGACAGGGACAATGAGCAGTTCTTC.

V is TRBV25-1 and J is TRBJ2-6; unclear D gene. Germline V gene data show CDR1 as MGHDK and CDR2 as SYGVNS. The V gene lost 8 bases and the J gene lost 6 bases, with 14 bases spanning the gap. The CDR3 sequence is 14 residues long. This chain's CDR3 is CASRRMGEANVLTF. The DNA of the CDR3 is TGTGCCAGCCGTCGGATGGGCGAGGCCAACGTCCTGACTTTC.

V gene TRBV5-1 combines with J gene TRBJ1-1; 7 bases line up with TRBD1. The germline CDR1 and CDR2 sequences are SGHRS and YFSETQ. Unmatched junction bases numbered 14, after V lost 3 bases and J lost 6 bases. The CDR3 contains 16 residues. In nucleotides, the CDR3 is TGCGCCAGCAGCTACGACCCGACAGGGCCCACGGCTGAAGCTTTCTTT. Amino acids: CASSYDPTGPTAEAFF.

V is TRBV29-1 and J is TRBJ2-5; 11 bases line up with TRBD2. There are 15 residues in the CDR3. Germline assignment: CDR1 SQVTM and CDR2 ANQGSEA. V lost 4 bases and J lost 2; bases outside the gene matches: 6. The CDR3 DNA follows: TGCAGCGTTGCGGGGACTAGCGGAACGCAAGAGACCCAGTACTTC. Translation: CSVAGTSGTQETQYF.

The chain employs TRBV9 and TRBJ2-5; 14 bases align to TRBD2. The germline V gene encodes CDR1 SGDLS and CDR2 YYNGEE. This CDR3 contains 16 residues. V shed 4 bases and J 5 bases; nucleotides not matched to a gene: 7. The CDR3 DNA follows: TGTGCCAGCAGCCCCGGGACTAGCGGGAGTCAGGAGACCCAGTACTTC. This gives the protein CASSPGTSGSQETQYF.

V gene TRBV13 combines with J gene TRBJ2-5; a possible D gene is TRBD2 (5 bases). V gave up 6 bases and J gave up 5 bases, with 16 bases separating them. Germline CDR1 PRHDT, CDR2 FYEKMQ (reference sequence). This CDR3 has 14 residues. The CDR3 is CASSSTADRETQYF. The CDR3 coding sequence is TGTGCCAGCAGTTCCACAGCGGACCGTGAGACCCAGTACTTC.

The gene calls are TRBV11-2 and TRBJ2-1; unclear D gene. CDR1 is SGHAT, CDR2 FQNNGV, per germline. The CDR3 contains 14 residues. V was clipped by 1 base and J by 2 bases, with 6 bases between them. CDR3 sequence reads: CASSLASTYNEQFF. The CDR3 nucleotides are TGTGCCAGCAGCTTAGCCAGTACCTACAATGAGCAGTTCTTC. The whole variable domain, filled in from reference TRBV11-2 and TRBJ2-1, reads EAGVAQSPRYKIIEKRQSVAFWCNPISGHATLYWYQQILGQGPKLLIQFQNNGVVDDSQLPKDRFSAERLKGVDSTLKIQPAKLEDSAVYLCASSLASTYNEQFFGPGTRLTVL.

A few counts support this clone. Written as DNA, the CDR3 is TGTGCCAGTAGTATGCGAGAGGGAAGTGAGCAGTACTTC. Its translation: CASSMREGSEQYF. V is TRBV19 and J is TRBJ2-7, with a weak D call TRBD2 (5 bases). This CDR3 comprises 13 residues. In germline, CDR1 is LNHDA, CDR2 SQIVND (reference sequence). V dropped 3 bases and J dropped 7 bases, with 13 bases sitting between them.

This chain connects TRBV5-1 to TRBJ1-2, with 8 nucleotides matching TRBD1. Germline V gene sequence: CDR1 SGHRS, CDR2 YFSETQ. The CDR3 runs 16 residues. V was pared by 4 bases and J by 6 bases, with 14 bases of the junction left unmatched. CDR3 sequence (DNA): TGCGCCAGCAGCATAGGACAGGGTGCGTCTGGAGATGGCTACACCTTC. Translated: CASSIGQGASGDGYTF. Complete variable domain (other parts from reference TRBV5-1 and TRBJ1-2): KAGVTQTPRYLIKTRGQQVTLSCSPISGHRSVSWYQQTPGQGLQFLFEYFSETQRNKGNFPGRFSGRQFSNSRSEMNVSTLELGDSALYLCASSIGQGASGDGYTFGSGTRLTVV.

In DNA, the CDR3 is TGTGCCAGCGGGACACCACCAGGAGAGACCCAGTACTTC. Amino acid sequence: CASGTPPGETQYF. This chain joins TRBV6-6 and TRBJ2-5; TRBD1 is a possible D gene (6 bases). This CDR3 has 13 residues. The germline V gene encodes CDR1 MNHNY and CDR2 SVGAGI (reference sequence). The ends were cut back, 8 bases at V and 4 bases at J, with 14 bases in the middle.

This chain joins TRBV7-9 and TRBJ2-6; D perhaps matches TRBD2 (6 bases). Germline CDR1 SEHNR, CDR2 FQNEAQ (reference sequence). Deletions cut 5 bases from V and 2 bases from J, with 16 bases between. CDR3 length: 17 residues. In nucleotides, the CDR3 is TGTGCCAGCAGCCCCCAGCCGACGGGGGCTGGGGCCAACGTCCTGACTTTC. This encodes CASSPQPTGAGANVLTF.

This sequence joins TRBV4-3 and TRBJ2-7, with D perhaps TRBD1 (6 bases). This CDR3 is 16 amino acids long. The germline V and J ends were trimmed by 0 bases and 3 bases, with 15 bases remaining between them. Germline V gives CDR1 LGHNA, CDR2 YSLEER. The CDR3 sequence is CASSQETAGDLYEQYF. CDR3 bases: TGCGCCAGCAGCCAAGAGACGGCAGGGGACCTCTACGAGCAGTACTTC.

The chain joins TRBV5-4 to TRBJ1-2, with 9 bases identical to TRBD1. Germline V gives CDR1 SGHNT, CDR2 YYREEE (reference sequence). V trimming: 4 bases; J trimming: 8 bases; junction bases outside the gene matches: 6. The CDR3 is 13 residues long. CDR3 coding DNA: TGTGCCAGCAGCCACGGACAGGGGCGAGGCTACACCTTC. Its protein product is CASSHGQGRGYTF.

This rearrangement joins TRBV7-2 to TRBJ1-6; D uncertain. With 0 bases removed from V and 7 bases from J, the gap between germline ends came to 13 bases. Germline V gene lookup returns CDR1 SGHTA and CDR2 FQGNSA. The CDR3 covers 16 residues. The CDR3 nucleotides read TGTGCCAGCAGCTTAGCGGGCATGGTTCGAAATTCACCCCTCCACTTT. As protein: CASSLAGMVRNSPLHF. The whole variable domain, remainder taken from reference TRBV7-2 and TRBJ1-6, is GAGVSQSPSNKVTEKGKDVELRCDPISGHTALYWYRQSLGQGLEFLIYFQGNSAPDKSGLPSDRFSAERTGGSVSTLTIQRTQQEDSAVYLCASSLAGMVRNSPLHFGNGTRLTVT.

DNA for the CDR3: TGCGCCAGCAGCCAAGCGAGGTCCCGGGAGCAGTACTTC. It translates to CASSQARSREQYF. The rearrangement joins TRBV4-1 to TRBJ2-7; D unclear. The CDR3 is made up of 13 amino acids. With 1 base removed from V and 7 bases from J, the gap between germline ends came to 11 bases. CDR1 MGHRA and CDR2 YSYEKL come from the germline V gene.

This clone appeared once. This chain joins TRBV7-2 and TRBJ2-1; TRBD1 aligns across 7 bases. The V and J ends lost 5 bases and 9 bases, in that order; junction bases with no gene match: 7. From germline, CDR1 is SGHTA and CDR2 FQGNSA. The CDR3 length is 13 residues. CDR3 amino acids: CASSTDRMGEQFF. The DNA for the CDR3 is TGTGCCAGCAGCACGGACAGGATGGGTGAGCAGTTCTTC.

V and J are TRBV18 and TRBJ1-5, with a possible D match to TRBD1 (6 bases). Trimming removed 0 bases from V and 3 bases from J, with 15 bases in between. The CDR3 covers 17 residues. Germline CDR1 and CDR2: KGHSH and LQKENI. DNA of the CDR3: TGTGCCAGCTCACCACCATCAACGGCAGGGGTCAATCAGCCCCAGCATTTT. Its translation: CASSPPSTAGVNQPQHF.

CDR3 coding DNA: TGCGCCAGCAGCCCGTCGCAGGGGGCACGTGAAAAACTGTTTTTT. It yields the protein CASSPSQGAREKLFF. The rearrangement uses TRBV5-1 and TRBJ1-4, with 8 positions matching TRBD1. This CDR3 is built from 15 residues. V lost 4 bases and J lost 7; bases outside the gene matches: 9. CDR1 and CDR2 (germline): SGHRS, YFSETQ.

The chain couples TRBV27 to TRBJ1-5, with unresolved D. V dropped 6 bases and J dropped 6 bases, with 12 bases sitting between them. Germline V gene lookup returns CDR1 MNHEY and CDR2 SMNVEV (reference sequence). The CDR3 length is 13 residues. CDR3 residues: CASSRVGVQPQHF. The CDR3 DNA reads TGTGCCAGCAGCCGAGTCGGGGTTCAGCCCCAGCATTTT.

V and J are TRBV30 and TRBJ1-2, with D perhaps TRBD1 (6 bases). V gave up 1 base and J gave up 2 bases, with 11 bases separating them. CDR3 length: 14 residues. Germline V lookup: CDR1 GTSNPN, CDR2 SVGIG (reference sequence). The CDR3 DNA reads TGTGCCTGGAGTGGGACAGTGCCGAACTATGGCTACACCTTC. The encoded protein is CAWSGTVPNYGYTF.